Shown below are 3 T cell receptor beta chains from a single sample sequenced in a study of shared clonotypes between healthy human individuals (TCRdb year 2020). Preparation of the library involved the immunoSEQ multiplex PCR assay. TCRdb provides this immuneACCESS table in a form limited to in-frame rearrangements. Some clones are lacking; in checked studies, under half of them reflect an unresolved V gene, and why the rest are absent is not known. For this sample the table gives about 490,000 clones, of which about 82% were detected only once. Of the sample, 10% to 15% falls within the top ten clones. The sample was PBMCs. These receptors all come from a woman aged 40 to 50 in good health. Some clones in this sample may be carry-over from other donors' samples.

This CDR3 reads CASTWAGVEAFF. Here the CDR3 DNA reads TGTGCCAGCACTTGGGCGGGGGTTGAAGCTTTCTTT. The chain links TRBV6-1 to TRBJ1-1; the D gene is possibly TRBD1 (5 bases). Trimming took 7 bases from V and 7 from J, leaving 13 bases between them. The CDR3 loop spans 12 amino acids. Germline CDR1 is MNHNS and CDR2 is SASEGT.

The CDR3 sequence is CASSLDRYTDTQYF. The CDR3 coding sequence is TGTGCCAGCAGCTTAGATCGTTACACAGATACGCAGTATTTT. V is TRBV11-2 and J is TRBJ2-3; no clear D. Germline CDR1 and CDR2: SGHAT and FQNNGV. The CDR3 runs to 14 residues. Trimming cost V 0 bases and J 2 bases, with 6 bases left between them.

This sequence joins TRBV18 and TRBJ1-1, with unresolved D. Between the trimmed V and J ends, which lost 6 bases and 3 bases, there was a span of 11 bases. This CDR3 has 13 residues. Germline V gene lookup returns CDR1 KGHSH and CDR2 LQKENI. CDR3 loop: CASSLGKDTEAFF. CDR3 in DNA: TGTGCCAGCTCCCTGGGGAAGGACACTGAAGCTTTCTTT.